The source of this TCR beta chain is a study of patients and donors after allogeneic stem cell transplantation. TCRdb reprocessed the RT-PCR reads with MiXCR, giving one entry per CDR3 protein. The table lists about 160,000 distinct CDR3 sequences, 25% to 35% of them singletons. Germline V CDR1 and CDR2: SGHRS, YFSETQ. The CDR3 totals 15 residues. V shed 3 bases, J shed 4 bases, and the junction held 8 bases outside the gene matches. The sample holds a few counts of this clonotype. This receptor was taken from a human donor who was either an allogeneic HSCT recipient or a stem cell or donor lymphocyte infusion donor (not recorded which). It is not recorded whose cells these are; they may come from a transplant donor. This rearrangement joins TRBV5-1 to TRBJ2-7, with 9 bases fitting TRBD1. Sequencing was carried out using blood, either unsorted or a sorted T cell fraction (not recorded which). CDR3 nucleotide sequence: TGCGCCAGCAGCTCCACCGGGACAGGGTATTACGAGCAGTACTTC. Protein: CASSSTGTGYYEQYF.